The rows below give T cell receptor beta chains drawn from one sample of a study of blood T cell repertoires in COVID-19. TCRdb's copy holds only in-frame clones and misses some; the assay was immunoSEQ multiplex PCR. The sample shows 100,000 to 150,000 clones, roughly 86% of them seen only once. The source material was peripheral blood. The receptors originated from a woman in her seventies with COVID-19, enrolled during active disease. Each CDR3 is given with its conserved first and last residue. The D gene is left open where the match is weak. Size is stated for part of the rows, as once, few or many counts, or as a class when the clone is expanded.

d_call | j_call | v_call | clone_size | cdr3_aa | cdr3_nt
- | TRBJ1-4 | TRBV7-2 | once | CASSSVATNEKLFF | TGTGCCAGCAGCTCGGTTGCAACTAATGAAAAACTGTTTTTT
- | TRBJ1-4 | TRBV3-1/TRBV3-2 | - | CASSPGPTNEKLFF | TGTGCCAGCAGCCCAGGCCCAACTAATGAAAAACTGTTTTTT
- | TRBJ2-2 | TRBV30 | - | CAWRSGAEAGELFF | TGTGCCTGGAGGTCTGGAGCGGAGGCCGGGGAGCTGTTTTTT
- | TRBJ2-7 | TRBV9 | - | CASSVGGGRYEQYF | TGTGCCAGCAGCGTAGGAGGAGGCCGCTACGAGCAGTACTTC
TRBD1 | TRBJ1-4 | TRBV2 | - | CASRDRGNEKLFF | TGTGCCAGCCGGGACAGGGGGAATGAAAAACTGTTTTTT
- | TRBJ2-3 | TRBV18 | once | CASSPGRTDTQYF | TGTGCCAGCTCACCAGGCCGCACAGATACGCAGTATTTT
- | TRBJ2-5 | TRBV3-1/TRBV3-2 | once | CASSRSQGIRETQYF | TGTGCCAGCAGCCGTTCCCAGGGTATCCGAGAGACCCAGTACTTC
TRBD2 | TRBJ2-5 | TRBV5-1 | - | CASSLERGTQETQYF | TGCGCCAGCAGCCTCGAGCGGGGAACTCAAGAGACCCAGTACTTC
- | TRBJ2-2 | TRBV3-1/TRBV3-2 | once | CASSQVRNTGELFF | TGTGCCAGCAGCCAAGTTAGGAACACCGGGGAGCTGTTTTTT
- | TRBJ1-1 | TRBV7-2 | - | CASSLDGGVTEAFF | TGTGCCAGCAGCTTAGATGGAGGGGTGACTGAAGCTTTCTTT
TRBD1 | TRBJ1-5 | TRBV6-5 | - | CASRGQGGGQPQHF | TGTGCCAGCAGGGGACAGGGGGGAGGTCAGCCCCAGCATTTT
TRBD2 | TRBJ2-2 | TRBV9 | once | CASSVVAGENTGELFF | TGTGCCAGCAGCGTAGTTGCGGGGGAGAACACCGGGGAGCTGTTTTTT
TRBD1 | TRBJ1-6 | TRBV7-8 | - | CASSLGQGSPLHF | TGTGCCAGCAGCTTAGGACAGGGTTCACCCCTCCACTTT
- | TRBJ2-7 | TRBV2 | once | CASSDGAGHREQYF | TGTGCCAGCAGTGATGGGGCCGGCCACCGCGAGCAGTACTTC
- | TRBJ1-2 | TRBV21-1 | - | CASSKPRRDRKPNYGYTF | TGTGCCAGCAGCAAACCTCGGCGGGACAGAAAGCCTAACTATGGCTACACCTTC
TRBD2 | TRBJ2-7 | TRBV11-2 | - | CASSPGTSASYEQYF | TGTGCCAGCAGCCCCGGGACTAGTGCGAGTTACGAGCAGTACTTC
- | TRBJ1-1 | TRBV15 | - | CATSSLTTKPTEAFF | TGTGCCACCAGCAGTTTAACTACCAAACCCACTGAAGCTTTCTTT
TRBD1 | TRBJ2-3 | TRBV24-1 | - | CATGTGLGTDTQYF | TGTGCCACCGGGACAGGGCTTGGCACAGATACGCAGTATTTT
TRBD1 | TRBJ1-4 | TRBV7-2 | - | CASSSGQVPNEKLFF | TGTGCCAGCAGCTCCGGACAGGTCCCTAATGAAAAACTGTTTTTT
TRBD1 | TRBJ1-4 | TRBV5-5 | - | CASSLQGAGEKLFF | TGTGCCAGCAGCTTACAGGGGGCAGGGGAAAAACTGTTTTTT
TRBD1 | TRBJ2-7 | TRBV6-2/TRBV6-3 | few | CASSYADRGSSYEQYF | TGTGCCAGCAGTTACGCCGACAGGGGTAGCTCCTACGAGCAGTACTTC
- | TRBJ2-1 | TRBV2 | - | CASSDRVSYNEQFF | TGTGCCAGCAGTGATCGGGTGTCCTACAATGAGCAGTTCTTC
- | TRBJ1-5 | TRBV7-2 | - | CASSLTGGKGQPQHF | TGTGCCAGCAGCTTAACCGGGGGGAAAGGGCAGCCCCAGCATTTT
TRBD1 | TRBJ1-2 | TRBV9 | - | CASSPGQGNYGYTF | TGTGCCAGCAGCCCCGGACAGGGAAACTATGGCTACACCTTC
- | TRBJ1-4 | TRBV4-1 | - | CASSQGTRAANEKLFF | TGCGCCAGCAGCCAGGGTACTAGGGCAGCGAATGAAAAACTGTTTTTT
TRBD1 | TRBJ2-2 | TRBV30 | - | CARGTAPGELFF | TGTGCCCGTGGGACAGCCCCCGGGGAGCTGTTTTTT
- | TRBJ2-5 | TRBV18 | - | CASSAVTRQETQYF | TGTGCCAGCTCAGCGGTCACAAGACAAGAGACCCAGTACTTC
- | TRBJ1-2 | TRBV6-5 | - | CASSSPYDRLDGYTF | TGTGCCAGCAGTTCACCTTACGACAGGCTCGATGGCTACACCTTC
TRBD1 | TRBJ1-6 | TRBV28 | - | CASGITGVSYNSPLHF | TGTGCCAGTGGAATTACAGGGGTCTCCTATAATTCACCCCTCCACTTT
TRBD1 | TRBJ2-2 | TRBV19 | - | CASFPRDRASTGELFF | TGTGCCAGTTTCCCACGGGACAGGGCTAGCACCGGGGAGCTGTTTTTT
- | TRBJ1-6 | TRBV11-2 | - | CASSLEAGPSYNSPLHF | TGTGCCAGCAGCTTAGAGGCGGGGCCGTCGTATAATTCACCCCTCCACTTT
TRBD2 | TRBJ2-5 | TRBV29-1 | - | CSVRTSGGAGETQYF | TGCAGCGTTAGGACTAGCGGGGGGGCCGGAGAGACCCAGTACTTC
- | TRBJ2-1 | TRBV6-2/TRBV6-3 | - | CASSSGYQVGHNEQFF | TGTGCCAGCAGCTCCGGCTATCAAGTGGGGCACAATGAGCAGTTCTTC
TRBD2 | TRBJ2-7 | TRBV28 | - | CASNPAGLAYEQYF | TGTGCCAGCAATCCAGCGGGGCTGGCCTACGAGCAGTACTTC
- | TRBJ2-7 | TRBV27 | few | CASSAHSGSYEQYF | TGTGCCAGCAGTGCGCATAGCGGCTCCTACGAGCAGTACTTC
TRBD1 | TRBJ1-2 | TRBV4-1 | - | CASSQEGTGGLGYTF | TGCGCCAGCAGCCAAGAGGGGACAGGGGGTTTAGGCTACACCTTC
TRBD1 | TRBJ1-1 | TRBV27 | few | CASRRQGGNTEAFF | TGTGCCAGCAGGCGACAGGGAGGGAACACTGAAGCTTTCTTT
- | TRBJ1-1 | TRBV28 | once | CASSHDIEAFF | TGTGCCAGCAGCCACGACATTGAAGCTTTCTTT
TRBD2 | TRBJ2-3 | TRBV4-1 | - | CASSQGLAGRDTQYF | TGCGCCAGCAGCCAAGGACTAGCGGGGAGAGATACGCAGTATTTT
TRBD1 | TRBJ1-6 | TRBV27 | - | CASRSTGVNSPLHF | TGTGCCAGCAGATCGACAGGGGTTAATTCACCCCTCCACTTT
- | TRBJ2-7 | TRBV5-6 | - | CASSYQREQYF | TGTGCCAGCAGCTACCAGCGCGAGCAGTACTTC
TRBD1 | TRBJ2-1 | TRBV5-1 | - | CASSLAGQGTFNEQFF | TGCGCCAGCAGCTTGGCGGGACAGGGGACTTTCAATGAGCAGTTCTTC
TRBD2 | TRBJ2-3 | TRBV14 | - | CASSPLAGGLHTQYF | TGTGCCAGCAGCCCTCTAGCGGGGGGATTGCATACGCAGTATTTT
TRBD2 | TRBJ2-3 | TRBV5-1 | - | CASSLTSGESDTQYF | TGCGCCAGCAGCCTCACTAGCGGGGAGTCAGATACGCAGTATTTT
- | TRBJ2-7 | TRBV10-1 | once | CASSALTTYEQYF | TGCGCCAGCAGTGCACTGACTACCTACGAGCAGTACTTC
- | TRBJ1-4 | TRBV5-1 | - | CASSWTPGLYNEKLFF | TGCGCCAGCAGTTGGACCCCGGGACTTTATAATGAAAAACTGTTTTTT
- | TRBJ1-2 | TRBV28 | - | CAISDRFGYTF | TGTGCCATCTCCGACAGATTCGGCTACACCTTC
- | TRBJ2-1 | TRBV6-5 | - | CASSSGQVGYNEQFF | TGTGCCAGCAGTTCCGGACAAGTAGGATACAATGAGCAGTTCTTC
- | TRBJ1-4 | TRBV2 | medium-sized | CASILDKNEKLFF | TGTGCCAGCATTCTGGACAAAAATGAAAAACTGTTTTTT